The rows below give T cell receptor beta chains drawn from one sample of a study of T cell repertoires in cytomegalovirus infection. From the reads, TCRdb called clonotypes with MiXCR, one entry per CDR3 protein. Among about half a million distinct CDR3 sequences listed, 30% to 40% were seen once. These receptors lack a known antigen. The source was cultured PBMCs, collected from culture after CMV antigen stimulation. These receptors were obtained from a human donor in good health (CMV status not recorded). Some clones in this sample may be carry-over from other donors' samples. Both conserved end residues are part of each CDR3. Each record gives: clone size, CDR3 length, D gene, V gene, J gene, CDR3 DNA, CDR3 protein. A D gene is named only where the DNA matches it firmly. Some rows mark clone size as missing; the rest say once, few, many or name a class of expanded clone.

clone size: NA; CDR3 length: 13; D gene: NA; V gene: TRBV7-8; J gene: TRBJ2-5; CDR3 DNA: TGTGCCAGCAGCGGAACCCCGTCCGTCACCCAGTACTTC; CDR3 protein: CASSGTPSVTQYF
clone size: NA; CDR3 length: 18; D gene: NA; V gene: TRBV28; J gene: TRBJ2-6; CDR3 DNA: TGTGCCAGCAGTTTTAGCGCAGGGATCGGGTCTGGGGCCAACGTCCTGACTTTC; CDR3 protein: CASSFSAGIGSGANVLTF
clone size: NA; CDR3 length: 11; D gene: NA; V gene: TRBV7-2; J gene: TRBJ1-1; CDR3 DNA: TGTGCCAGCAGCGCGCAAATTGAAGCTTTCTTT; CDR3 protein: CASSAQIEAFF
clone size: NA; CDR3 length: 21; D gene: TRBD2; V gene: TRBV7-1; J gene: TRBJ2-3; CDR3 DNA: TGTGCCAGCAGCCCTTTTTTAGCGGGAGGGCCTCGACGGTTGTACTCAGATACGCAGTATTTT; CDR3 protein: CASSPFLAGGPRRLYSDTQYF
clone size: NA; CDR3 length: 15; D gene: TRBD1; V gene: TRBV6-5; J gene: TRBJ1-1; CDR3 DNA: TGTGCCAGCAGTAGACAGGGAATGTCACCAACTGAAGCTTTCTTT; CDR3 protein: CASSRQGMSPTEAFF
clone size: NA; CDR3 length: 15; D gene: NA; V gene: TRBV7-8; J gene: TRBJ2-1; CDR3 DNA: TGTGCCAGCAGCTCGCAGCGCTTACTCTACAATGAGCAGTTCTTC; CDR3 protein: CASSSQRLLYNEQFF
clone size: NA; CDR3 length: 18; D gene: TRBD1; V gene: TRBV7-4; J gene: TRBJ1-2; CDR3 DNA: TGTGCCAGCAGCTTAGCCGGACAGGGTTGGAGCCCTCACTATGGCTACACCTTC; CDR3 protein: CASSLAGQGWSPHYGYTF
clone size: NA; CDR3 length: 11; D gene: NA; V gene: TRBV6-5; J gene: TRBJ2-1; CDR3 DNA: TGTGCCAGCAGTCATAGCCATGAGCAGTTCTTC; CDR3 protein: CASSHSHEQFF
clone size: few; CDR3 length: 14; D gene: TRBD2; V gene: TRBV6-6; J gene: TRBJ2-1; CDR3 DNA: TGTGCCAGCGAGGCTAGCGGGTCATACAATGAGCAGTTCTTC; CDR3 protein: CASEASGSYNEQFF
clone size: few; CDR3 length: 18; D gene: TRBD2; V gene: TRBV4-1; J gene: TRBJ2-5; CDR3 DNA: TGCGCCAGCAGCCGGGGCGGGAGGGCCGACGAACTCGCGGAGACCCAGTACTTC; CDR3 protein: CASSRGGRADELAETQYF
clone size: NA; CDR3 length: 13; D gene: NA; V gene: TRBV10-3; J gene: TRBJ1-3; CDR3 DNA: TGTGCCATCAGTGAGCGACAGGGAAACACCATATATTTT; CDR3 protein: CAISERQGNTIYF
clone size: few; CDR3 length: 18; D gene: NA; V gene: TRBV7-8; J gene: TRBJ2-2; CDR3 DNA: TGTGCCAGCAGCGAAAAAGCAGGACGGAGGTTGAACACCGGGGAGCTGTTTTTT; CDR3 protein: CASSEKAGRRLNTGELFF
clone size: NA; CDR3 length: 15; D gene: TRBD2; V gene: TRBV7-4; J gene: TRBJ2-3; CDR3 DNA: TGTGCCAGCAACAAAGCGGGAGGTTCGGCAGATACGCAGTATTTT; CDR3 protein: CASNKAGGSADTQYF
clone size: NA; CDR3 length: 20; D gene: TRBD1; V gene: TRBV27; J gene: TRBJ2-3; CDR3 DNA: TGTGCCAGCAGTTTAGGTAACCTTCGCCGAACAGGGGCAATTACAGATACGCAGTATTTT; CDR3 protein: CASSLGNLRRTGAITDTQYF
clone size: NA; CDR3 length: 13; D gene: NA; V gene: TRBV10-3; J gene: TRBJ2-1; CDR3 DNA: TGTGCCTCAGCCCCCGGAATCTACAATGAGCAGTTCTTC; CDR3 protein: CASAPGIYNEQFF
clone size: few; CDR3 length: 16; D gene: TRBD2; V gene: TRBV12-3/TRBV12-4; J gene: TRBJ2-3; CDR3 DNA: TGTGCCAGCAGTACTCAGACTAGCGGGAGTATAGATACGCAGTATTTT; CDR3 protein: CASSTQTSGSIDTQYF
clone size: many; CDR3 length: 14; D gene: NA; V gene: TRBV28; J gene: TRBJ1-5; CDR3 DNA: TGTGCCAGCAGTTTATTTGGGGGCGGGCAGCCCCAGCATTTT; CDR3 protein: CASSLFGGGQPQHF
clone size: few; CDR3 length: 15; D gene: NA; V gene: TRBV11-2; J gene: TRBJ1-1; CDR3 DNA: TGTGCCAGCAGCTCAGGGACTCACATGAACACTGAAGCTTTCTTT; CDR3 protein: CASSSGTHMNTEAFF
clone size: NA; CDR3 length: 14; D gene: NA; V gene: TRBV4-3; J gene: TRBJ1-1; CDR3 DNA: TGCGCCAGCAGCCAAGAGGTCAGGGGCTCTGAAGCTTTCTTT; CDR3 protein: CASSQEVRGSEAFF
clone size: NA; CDR3 length: 15; D gene: TRBD2; V gene: TRBV11-2; J gene: TRBJ2-7; CDR3 DNA: TGTGCCAGCAGCTCATTAGCGGGGGACTCCTACGAGCAGTACTTC; CDR3 protein: CASSSLAGDSYEQYF
clone size: NA; CDR3 length: 14; D gene: TRBD1; V gene: TRBV19; J gene: TRBJ2-5; CDR3 DNA: TGTGCCAGTAGTAAGGGACAGGTTTGGGAGACCCAGTACTTC; CDR3 protein: CASSKGQVWETQYF
clone size: NA; CDR3 length: 15; D gene: NA; V gene: TRBV12-3/TRBV12-4; J gene: TRBJ2-1; CDR3 DNA: TGTGCCAGCAGCAACTCAGAGCGAACCTACAATGAGCAGTTCTTC; CDR3 protein: CASSNSERTYNEQFF
clone size: few; CDR3 length: 15; D gene: NA; V gene: TRBV7-2; J gene: TRBJ2-3; CDR3 DNA: TGTGCCAGCAGCTTACGGCGGGACCCCACAGATACGCAGTATTTT; CDR3 protein: CASSLRRDPTDTQYF
clone size: NA; CDR3 length: 14; D gene: NA; V gene: TRBV7-9; J gene: TRBJ1-2; CDR3 DNA: TGTGCCAGCAGCTTGGAGAATAGTAACTATGGCTACACCTTC; CDR3 protein: CASSLENSNYGYTF
clone size: NA; CDR3 length: 15; D gene: NA; V gene: TRBV7-3; J gene: TRBJ2-3; CDR3 DNA: TGTGCCAGCAGCTTCCGGGGGCGCGACACAGATACGCAGTATTTT; CDR3 protein: CASSFRGRDTDTQYF
clone size: few; CDR3 length: 14; D gene: NA; V gene: TRBV10-3; J gene: TRBJ2-3; CDR3 DNA: TGTGCCATCAATTCCCGGGAGTTCGAAGATACGCAGTATTTT; CDR3 protein: CAINSREFEDTQYF
clone size: few; CDR3 length: 14; D gene: NA; V gene: TRBV7-6; J gene: TRBJ1-1; CDR3 DNA: TGTGCCAGCAGCTTACCTGGGCTTCGCACTGAAGCTTTCTTT; CDR3 protein: CASSLPGLRTEAFF
clone size: NA; CDR3 length: 16; D gene: NA; V gene: TRBV11-2; J gene: TRBJ1-4; CDR3 DNA: TGTGCCAGCAGCCCCCTCAGGGTCTTGACTAATGAAAAACTGTTTTTT; CDR3 protein: CASSPLRVLTNEKLFF